This section outlines one TCR beta chain sequence together with its context. These data come from a study of blood T cell repertoires in COVID-19. In the study overall: Acute-phase and convalescent COVID-19 samples originated in the United States, Italy and Spain.

V was pared by 6 bases and J by 0 bases, with 4 bases of the junction left unmatched. The CDR3 is 15 amino acids. Germline loops: CDR1 LGHNT, CDR2 FRNRAP. Method: immunoSEQ multiplex PCR; TCRdb's copy keeps in-frame clones and lacks some. This table holds 250,000 to 300,000 clones, approximately 85% found once. Material: PBMCs or T cells enriched from blood (not recorded which). The chain links TRBV12-5 to TRBJ1-1; 10 bases agree with TRBD1. This receptor was obtained from a woman aged 25 to 39 who had recovered from COVID-19. The CDR3 bases are TGTGCTAGTGGCCCGGGACAGGGGTTGAACACTGAAGCTTTCTTT. It encodes CASGPGQGLNTEAFF.